These 22 T cell receptor beta chains share one sample of origin, sequenced in a study of cytomegalovirus exposure and HLA in healthy donors. A multiplex PCR was run with 60 Vbeta primers and 13 Jbeta primers. This table comes from immunoSEQ multiplex PCR, and its TCRdb copy is limited to in-frame clones, with some not included. The sample includes around 180,000 clones, around 68% of them seen just once. Sequencing was carried out using PBMCs. All receptors come from a girl aged 5-17 years in good health and CMV-seronegative.

This clone has only one observation. The chain is built from TRBV10-3 and TRBJ1-2; possible D gene TRBD1, 5 bases. Germline V gives CDR1 ENHRY, CDR2 SYGVKD. The ends were cut back, 2 bases at V and 6 bases at J, with 16 bases in the middle. This CDR3 has 15 amino acids. The CDR3 DNA reads TGTGCCATCAGTGAGCCGGCGGGGCCGCGAGATGGCTACACCTTC. Encoded protein: CAISEPAGPRDGYTF.

V gene TRBV25-1 combines with J gene TRBJ1-4; 9 nucleotides align to TRBD1. Germline assignment: CDR1 MGHDK and CDR2 SYGVNS. The CDR3 is 16 residues long. The V gene end was trimmed by 3 bases and the J gene end by 2 bases; junction bases not matched to a gene: 4. CDR3 sequence: CASSDSDRGTNEKLFF. For the CDR3, the DNA is TGTGCCAGCAGTGATTCCGACAGGGGGACTAATGAAAAACTGTTTTTT.

The J gene is TRBJ2-3, the V gene TRBV9; TRBD2 is a possible D gene (7 bases). The CDR3 is 16 amino acids. Germline V gene sequence: CDR1 SGDLS, CDR2 YYNGEE. V lost 0 bases to trimming and J lost 6 bases, with 17 bases between them. The CDR3 region is CASSVVSGGAGDTQYF. The CDR3 region has the DNA TGTGCCAGCAGCGTAGTAAGTGGGGGGGCCGGGGATACGCAGTATTTT.

The V and J genes are TRBV14 and TRBJ2-5; D perhaps matches TRBD1 (5 bases). Germline CDR1 is SGHDN and CDR2 is FVKESK. This CDR3 has 15 amino acids. V lost 4 bases, J lost 7 bases, and 19 bases lay in between. The CDR3 region has the DNA TGTGCCAGCAGCCCCTGGGGCTCAGAGGTGGGGACCCAGTACTTC. This codes for CASSPWGSEVGTQYF.

The J gene is TRBJ2-3, the V gene TRBV18; a possible D gene is TRBD1 (6 bases). V gave up 3 bases and J gave up 7 bases, with 11 bases separating them. The CDR3 length is 13 residues. Germline V gene data show CDR1 as KGHSH and CDR2 as LQKENI. CDR3 loop: CASSPGQFNTQYF. Written as DNA, the CDR3 is TGTGCCAGCTCACCCGGACAGTTTAATACGCAGTATTTT.

This chain uses TRBV7-3 with TRBJ1-5; tentative D call: TRBD1 (6 bases). This CDR3 has 19 residues. Trimming took off 3 bases at V and 7 bases at J, with 28 bases between the two ends. Per the germline V gene, CDR1 is SGHTA and CDR2 is FQGTGA. CDR3: CASSFHPKGGADGGQPQHF. CDR3 bases: TGTGCCAGCAGCTTTCATCCTAAGGGGGGGGCCGATGGAGGACAGCCCCAGCATTTT.

This clone was seen a handful of times. The chain has TRBV4-1 and TRBJ2-5; tentatively, D is TRBD2 (5 bases). With 0 bases removed from V and 5 bases from J, the gap between germline ends came to 10 bases. The CDR3 totals 14 residues. Germline-derived CDR1 and CDR2 are MGHRA and YSYEKL. This CDR3 is CASSQERRGETQYF. The CDR3 nucleotides read TGCGCCAGCAGCCAAGAACGGCGAGGGGAGACCCAGTACTTC.

CDR3 bases: TGTGCCAGCTCCTTTAGTGGGGAGTCTACGCAGTATTTT. It yields the protein CASSFSGESTQYF. The chain combines TRBV6-4 with TRBJ2-3; tentatively, D is TRBD2 (5 bases). Trimming took 8 bases from V and 8 from J, leaving 17 bases between them. Germline assignment: CDR1 MRHNA and CDR2 SNTAGT. The CDR3 length is 13 residues.

This clone turned up a few times. The V call is TRBV6-5, the J call TRBJ2-3; TRBD2 might be the D (6 bases). V shed 2 bases and J shed 2 bases, with 14 bases lying between them. The CDR3 has 16 amino acids. Germline CDR1 is MNHEY and CDR2 is SVGAGI. CDR3 in DNA: TGTGCCAGCAGTTACGGAGGGCTAGGGTCCACAGATACGCAGTATTTT. As protein: CASSYGGLGSTDTQYF.

The chain joins TRBV5-6 to TRBJ1-2; D call uncertain. The ends were cut back, 0 bases at V and 6 bases at J, with 18 bases in the middle. This CDR3 is built from 16 residues. Germline V gene lookup returns CDR1 SGHDT and CDR2 YYEEEE. Here the CDR3 reads CASSLAPGRQYDGYTF. CDR3 nucleotide sequence: TGTGCCAGCAGCTTGGCCCCAGGCAGACAATACGATGGCTACACCTTC.

The chain links TRBV11-2 to TRBJ2-7, with TRBD1 identical over 9 bases. The ends lost 3 bases at V and 7 bases at J; junction bases unmatched: 7. CDR1 SGHAT and CDR2 FQNNGV come from the germline V gene. The CDR3 contains 14 residues. CDR3 bases: TGTGCCAGCAGCTTCGGACAGGGGCCACCTGAGCAGTACTTC. This sequence encodes CASSFGQGPPEQYF.

This chain joins TRBV11-2 and TRBJ1-6; 9 bases are a match to TRBD1. The germline CDR1 and CDR2 sequences are SGHAT and FQNNGV. The CDR3 spans 15 residues. The ends lost 5 bases at V and 9 bases at J; junction bases unmatched: 8. The DNA for the CDR3 is TGTGCCAGCAGCCCCCCGGGACAGGGAGTTTCACCCCTCCACTTT. Its translation: CASSPPGQGVSPLHF.

The rearrangement joins TRBV19 to TRBJ2-1, with 13 bases aligning to TRBD2. Trimming at V came to 10 bases and at J to 8 bases, leaving 8 bases not matched to a gene. This CDR3 contains 14 residues. Germline CDR1 reads LNHDA; CDR2 reads SQIVND (reference sequence). The CDR3, as DNA: TGTGCCACCCGACTAGCGGGGGGTGGGGATGAGCAGTTCTTC. Residues: CATRLAGGGDEQFF.

The genes are TRBV27 and TRBJ2-2; TRBD1 is a possible D gene (6 bases). Trimming removed 4 bases from V and 5 bases from J, with 11 bases in between. The CDR3 extends over 14 amino acids. CDR1 and CDR2 (germline): MNHEY, SMNVEV (reference sequence). CDR3 in amino acids: CASSSPDRTGELFF. The DNA of the CDR3 is TGTGCCAGCAGTTCCCCCGACAGGACCGGGGAGCTGTTTTTT.

Only a few counts were recorded for this clone. Other DNA variants within this sample encode the same CDR3. The rearrangement joins TRBV7-6 to TRBJ2-2; 7 bases are a match to TRBD1. J gave up 0 bases and V 5 bases, and 3 bases lay outside the gene matches. Germline CDR1 and CDR2: SGHVS and FNYEAQ. The CDR3 is 15 residues long. In DNA, the CDR3 is TGTGCCAGCAGCACCCAGGGGGCGAACACCGGGGAGCTGTTTTTT. This translates into CASSTQGANTGELFF.

This chain links TRBV27 with TRBJ2-6; TRBD1 aligns across 8 bases. This CDR3 is 19 amino acids long. Germline V gene lookup returns CDR1 MNHEY and CDR2 SMNVEV (reference sequence). The CDR3 DNA reads as TGTGCGGATTGTGCCCCTTCCGGGACAGGTGGTCATGGGGCCAACGTCCTGACTTTC. Translation: CADCAPSGTGGHGANVLTF.

J is TRBJ2-3 and V is TRBV5-1, with a tentative D call TRBD2 (5 bases). The CDR3 is 14 residues long. Per the germline V gene, CDR1 is SGHRS and CDR2 is YFSETQ. Between the trimmed V and J ends, which lost 6 bases and 0 bases, there was a span of 11 bases. The CDR3 DNA sequence: TGCGCCAGCAAATTTGAGGGCAGCACAGATACGCAGTATTTT. The encoded protein is CASKFEGSTDTQYF.

In this sample, this clone turned up a few times. The chain carries TRBV7-9 and TRBJ1-4; tentatively, D is TRBD1 (5 bases). The CDR3 spans 13 residues. Trimming pared 5 bases from V and 8 bases from J, leaving 12 bases between. Germline values: CDR1 SEHNR, CDR2 FQNEAQ (reference sequence). For the CDR3, the DNA is TGTGCCAGCAGCGGAGAAGGGGTCGAAAAACTGTTTTTT. This gives the protein CASSGEGVEKLFF.

This clone was picked up a small number of times. The chain employs TRBV5-6 and TRBJ2-7; D possibly corresponds to TRBD1 (6 bases). With 3 bases removed from V and 0 bases from J, the gap between germline ends came to 16 bases. The CDR3 is 16 amino acids. Germline V lookup: CDR1 SGHDT, CDR2 YYEEEE. In nucleotides, the CDR3 is TGTGCCAGCAGCTCGATACGGGACACCTACTCCTACGAGCAGTACTTC. Encoded protein: CASSSIRDTYSYEQYF.

This clone occurred once. The V gene is TRBV6-1, the J gene TRBJ2-7; weak D call: TRBD2 (5 bases). Per the germline V gene, CDR1 is MNHNS and CDR2 is SASEGT. The V end lost 8 bases, the J end lost 0 bases, and 17 bases lay between the germline ends. The CDR3 is 15 residues long. In DNA, the CDR3 is TGTGCCAGCTATATGGCATCGGGATCCTCCTACGAGCAGTACTTC. This encodes CASYMASGSSYEQYF.

This clone turned up a few times. The chain uses TRBV2 and TRBJ2-7, with TRBD1 matching 7 bases. The ends lost 6 bases at V and 2 bases at J; junction bases unmatched: 10. Germline-derived CDR1 and CDR2 are SNHLY and FYNNEI. The CDR3 length is 15 residues. The CDR3 DNA is TGTGCCAGCAGCTCTGCCGGGACAGCTACCTACGAGCAGTACTTC. Translation gives CASSSAGTATYEQYF.

The chain combines TRBV7-2 with TRBJ2-7; weak D call: TRBD2 (6 bases). The CDR3 covers 14 residues. V was clipped by 4 bases and J by 6 bases, with 16 bases between them. Germline CDR1 is SGHTA and CDR2 is FQGNSA. The CDR3 nucleotides read TGTGCCAGCAGCTCTCCGGGACTGTTAAGCGAGCAGTACTTC. It yields the protein CASSSPGLLSEQYF. The complete variable domain, with remaining parts taken from reference TRBV7-2 and TRBJ2-7, reads GAGVSQSPSNKVTEKGKDVELRCDPISGHTALYWYRQSLGQGLEFLIYFQGNSAPDKSGLPSDRFSAERTGGSVSTLTIQRTQQEDSAVYLCASSSPGLLSEQYFGPGTRLTVT.